The 20 T cell receptor beta chains reported below all come from one sample, sequenced in a study of blood T cell repertoires in COVID-19. Sequencing used immunoSEQ multiplex PCR; TCRdb keeps in-frame clones, though not all of them. The sample records about 200,000 clones, about 88% being singletons. Source material: peripheral blood. These receptors were obtained from a man in his fifties with COVID-19, enrolled during active disease.

The V and J genes are TRBV6-1 and TRBJ1-4; 9 bases are a match to TRBD1. Unmatched junction bases numbered 11, after V lost 3 bases and J lost 12 bases. Germline assignment: CDR1 MNHNS and CDR2 SASEGT. The CDR3 has 15 amino acids. In DNA form, the CDR3 reads TGTGCCAGCAGTGATGGGACAGGGCTCCTCCTTGAACTGTTTTTT. Its translation: CASSDGTGLLLELFF.

The chain is built from TRBV18 and TRBJ2-2; 7 bases are shared with TRBD1. In germline, CDR1 is KGHSH, CDR2 LQKENI. The J segment lost 6 bases and the V segment lost 4 bases, leaving 8 bases of the junction unmatched. This CDR3 has 15 residues. As DNA, the CDR3 is TGTGCCAGCTCACACCCTCAGGGGGTGTCCGGGGAGCTGTTTTTT. This encodes CASSHPQGVSGELFF.

The chain joins TRBV6-5 to TRBJ1-2; no firm D call. V shed 6 bases and J shed 1 base, with 3 bases lying between them. Germline lookup yields CDR1 MNHEY and CDR2 SVGAGI. This CDR3 region has 11 residues. CDR3 nucleotide sequence: TGTGCCAGCAGCATTAACTATGGCTACACCTTC. This codes for CASSINYGYTF.

The CDR3 region is CASSPMSSYNEQFF. The CDR3 nucleotides are TGTGCCAGTAGCCCCATGAGCTCCTACAATGAGCAGTTCTTC. V usage is TRBV19 and J usage is TRBJ2-1; D is uncertain. Germline loops: CDR1 LNHDA, CDR2 SQIVND (reference sequence). The CDR3 has 14 residues. V gave up 6 bases and J gave up 0 bases, with 9 bases separating them.

The rearrangement links TRBV11-3 to TRBJ2-1; 10 bases map to TRBD1. Germline V lookup: CDR1 SGHNT, CDR2 YENEEA. The CDR3 runs 15 residues. With V trimmed by 5 bases and J by 7 bases, 8 bases remained unmatched. The chain's CDR3 is CASSIPGTGVNEQFF. The DNA for the CDR3 is TGTGCCAGCAGCATCCCCGGGACAGGGGTGAATGAGCAGTTCTTC.

The rearrangement uses TRBV12-5 and TRBJ2-1, with 10 bases aligning to TRBD1. Per the germline V gene, CDR1 is LGHNT and CDR2 is FRNRAP. The J segment lost 6 bases and the V segment lost 0 bases, leaving 5 bases of the junction unmatched. The CDR3 covers 16 residues. CDR3 bases: TGTGCTAGTGGTTTGGTACTGGGACAGGGGATCAATGAGCAGTTCTTC. This sequence encodes CASGLVLGQGINEQFF. The variable domain in full, with the rest retrieved from reference TRBV12-5 and TRBJ2-1, is DARVTQTPRHKVTEMGQEVTMRCQPILGHNTVFWYRQTMMQGLELLAYFRNRAPLDDSGMPKDRFSAEMPDATLATLKIQPSEPRDSAVYFCASGLVLGQGINEQFFGPGTRLTVL.

In this sample, this clone turned up once. J is TRBJ2-7 and V is TRBV10-3; 16 bases agree with TRBD2. CDR1 and CDR2 (germline): ENHRY, SYGVKD. The CDR3 runs 18 residues. The V segment lost 4 bases and the J segment 2 bases; nucleotides outside the gene matches: 8. The CDR3 region is CAISAGLAGGNTAYEQYF. The CDR3 DNA follows: TGTGCCATCAGTGCGGGACTAGCGGGAGGGAATACTGCCTACGAGCAGTACTTC.

The chain uses TRBV27 and TRBJ2-2; the match to TRBD2 covers 7 bases. The CDR3 loop spans 16 amino acids. Germline CDR1 MNHEY, CDR2 SMNVEV (reference sequence). With V trimmed by 1 base and J by 3 bases, 5 bases remained unmatched. The CDR3 DNA reads as TGTGCCAGCAGTTTATGGGGGGGATCGGACACCGGGGAGCTGTTTTTT. This codes for CASSLWGGSDTGELFF.

The chain has TRBV19 and TRBJ1-6; 8 bases align to TRBD1. The V gene end was trimmed by 3 bases and the J gene end by 6 bases; junction bases not matched to a gene: 7. Germline CDR1 reads LNHDA; CDR2 reads SQIVND (reference sequence). This CDR3 region has 16 residues. CDR3 nucleotide sequence: TGTGCCAGTAGTATCGCCGGGACAGGCCGTAATTCACCCCTCCACTTT. Protein sequence: CASSIAGTGRNSPLHF.

The V and J genes are TRBV27 and TRBJ2-2; 14 bases match TRBD2. Germline V gene sequence: CDR1 MNHEY, CDR2 SMNVEV (reference sequence). J gave up 2 bases and V 5 bases, and 7 bases lay outside the gene matches. This CDR3 spans 18 amino acids. CDR3 DNA: TGTGCCAGCAGTCACAGGACTAGCGGGAGGCCCAACACCGGGGAGCTGTTTTTT. Amino acid sequence: CASSHRTSGRPNTGELFF.

The V and J genes are TRBV10-3 and TRBJ1-4; 11 bases align to TRBD1. CDR3 length: 16 residues. V was clipped by 6 bases and J by 0 bases; unmatched bases: 3. The germline V gene encodes CDR1 ENHRY and CDR2 SYGVKD. The CDR3 DNA sequence: TGTGCCATCAGCCCGGGACAGGGGGCAACTAATGAAAAACTGTTTTTT. This translates into CAISPGQGATNEKLFF.

CDR3 nucleotides: TGTGCCAGTAGTACGACGGGACAGGAGAACATTCAGTACTTC. The encoded protein is CASSTTGQENIQYF. The J gene is TRBJ2-4, the V gene TRBV19; 8 nucleotides align to TRBD1. The V gene's germline CDR1 is LNHDA and CDR2 SQIVND (reference sequence). Trimming removed 4 bases from V and 7 bases from J; junction bases left unmatched: 6. This CDR3 region has 14 residues.

V is TRBV6-5 and J is TRBJ2-1; D perhaps matches TRBD1 (6 bases). Germline CDR1 and CDR2: MNHEY and SVGAGI. V dropped 10 bases and J dropped 6 bases, with 22 bases sitting between them. The CDR3 loop spans 15 amino acids. CDR3 sequence reads: CATTQRALRGNEQFF. CDR3 DNA sequence: TGTGCCACCACGCAGAGGGCCCTCAGGGGCAATGAGCAGTTCTTC.

The chain employs TRBV5-1 and TRBJ2-1; D is uncertain. The CDR3 loop spans 16 amino acids. V gave up 0 bases and J gave up 0 bases, with 10 bases separating them. Germline CDR1 and CDR2: SGHRS and YFSETQ. The CDR3 nucleotides are TGCGCCAGCAGCTTGGAAGCCCCTAGCTCCTACAATGAGCAGTTCTTC. Translation: CASSLEAPSSYNEQFF.

This clone was detected a few times. The rearrangement links TRBV7-8 to TRBJ1-5; 8 positions agree with TRBD1. In germline, CDR1 is SGHVS, CDR2 FQNEAQ. CDR3 length: 15 residues. J gave up 5 bases and V 5 bases, and 8 bases lay outside the gene matches. The CDR3 reads CASSASGGRDQPQHF. The CDR3, as DNA: TGTGCCAGCAGCGCCTCAGGGGGCAGGGATCAGCCCCAGCATTTT.

J is TRBJ1-3 and V is TRBV2; D is possibly TRBD1 (5 bases). Trimming cost V 8 bases and J 0 bases, with 14 bases left between them. The CDR3 is 15 amino acids. Per germline, CDR1 SNHLY and CDR2 FYNNEI. Written as DNA, the CDR3 is TGTGCCAGCGGGGCCACCCTTATCTCTGGAAACACCATATATTTT. Translating gives CASGATLISGNTIYF.

This clone was seen just once. A much larger clone is a single base away; this may be a read error. Other DNA sequences of this sample code for an identical CDR3. The rearrangement links TRBV19 to TRBJ2-3; tentatively, D is TRBD2 (5 bases). There are 13 residues in the CDR3. From germline, CDR1 is LNHDA and CDR2 SQIVND (reference sequence). CDR3 protein: CASSLSSTDTQYF. Written as DNA, the CDR3 is TGTGCCAGTAGTTTGTCTAGCACGGATACGCAGTATTTT.

This clone was recorded once. The genes are TRBV6-6 and TRBJ2-7; possible D gene TRBD1, 6 bases. Between the trimmed V and J ends, which lost 6 bases and 5 bases, there was a span of 14 bases. The germline V gene encodes CDR1 MNHNY and CDR2 SVGAGI (reference sequence). The CDR3 spans 13 residues. The CDR3 sequence: CASSAQGWDEQYF. The CDR3 DNA reads as TGTGCCAGCAGCGCACAGGGTTGGGACGAGCAGTACTTC.

V and J are TRBV4-1 and TRBJ2-3; a weak D match, TRBD2 (6 bases). CDR1 is MGHRA and CDR2 is YSYEKL in the germline V gene. Between the trimmed V and J ends, which lost 2 bases and 0 bases, there was a span of 15 bases. The CDR3 has 17 residues. CDR3 loop: CASSQPLAGTSTDTQYF. The CDR3 DNA reads TGCGCCAGCAGCCAACCTCTTGCGGGGACTAGCACAGATACGCAGTATTTT.

This sequence joins TRBV5-1 and TRBJ2-3; 14 bases fit TRBD2. The V gene's germline CDR1 is SGHRS and CDR2 YFSETQ. This CDR3 spans 19 amino acids. Losses at the gene ends were 4 bases for V and 0 bases for J; bases not matched to a gene: 10. CDR3 protein: CASSAGLAGGRASTDTQYF. DNA of the CDR3: TGCGCCAGCAGCGCCGGACTAGCGGGGGGCCGTGCTAGCACAGATACGCAGTATTTT.